Below are 32 T cell receptor beta chains sequenced from a single sample in a study of T cells in Graves' hyperthyroidism and ophthalmopathy. TCR beta CDR3 sequences were amplified from RNA transcripts. The primer set for the first-round RT-PCR of the TCR CDR3 was HTBI. Using its own MiXCR run on the multiplex PCR reads, TCRdb lists one record per CDR3 protein. Of 200,000 to 250,000 distinct CDR3 sequences detected, over 15% appear once; the ten largest clones hold under 65%. Sequenced material: blood. Receptors were obtained from a man in his forties or fifties with Graves' hyperthyroidism.

Many counts were recorded for this clonotype. The chain employs TRBV3-1 and TRBJ2-3; 10 bases match TRBD2. Per germline, CDR1 LGHDT and CDR2 YNNKEL (reference sequence). This CDR3 region has 16 residues. Germline trimming cut 0 bases from V and 4 bases from J; bases unmatched to any gene: 4. This chain's CDR3 is CASSQEGLALADTQYF. The CDR3 nucleotides are TGTGCCAGCAGCCAAGAGGGACTAGCGCTTGCAGATACGCAGTATTTT.

In its sample, this clonotype was seen once. The rearrangement uses TRBV7-9 and TRBJ1-2; tentatively, D is TRBD1 (6 bases). The CDR3 has 15 amino acids. The V end lost 5 bases, the J end lost 8 bases, and 21 bases lay between the germline ends. Germline values: CDR1 SEHNR, CDR2 FQNEAQ (reference sequence). The CDR3 spells CASSQARTEDRGYTF. CDR3 nucleotides: TGTGCCAGCAGCCAGGCCCGGACAGAGGATAGAGGCTACACCTTC.

This clonotype came up a few times. J is TRBJ1-6 and V is TRBV28; no clear D gene. The CDR3 extends over 16 amino acids. V lost 3 bases and J 4 bases, leaving 13 bases between the germline ends. Germline lookup yields CDR1 MDHEN and CDR2 SYDVKM. For the CDR3, the DNA is TGTGCCAGCAGTTTGCCGCAGGACGGATATAATTCACCCCTCCACTTT. Protein product: CASSLPQDGYNSPLHF.

The chain combines TRBV5-1 with TRBJ2-5, with 7 bases matching TRBD1. From germline, CDR1 is SGHRS and CDR2 YFSETQ. There are 14 residues in the CDR3. With V trimmed by 3 bases and J by 0 bases, 2 bases remained unmatched. CDR3 DNA: TGCGCCAGCAGCTGGGGACAGAACCAAGAGACCCAGTACTTC. Residues: CASSWGQNQETQYF.

The chain combines TRBV2 with TRBJ2-2; D tentatively fits TRBD1 or TRBD2 (5 bases each). Germline CDR1 and CDR2: SNHLY and FYNNEI. Trimming left V 6 bases short and J 7 bases short, with 15 bases between. The CDR3 has 14 amino acids. The CDR3 protein is CASRALGVLGELFF. CDR3 nucleotide sequence: TGTGCCAGCAGAGCACTAGGGGTTCTCGGGGAGCTGTTTTTT.

The chain uses TRBV27 and TRBJ1-2; TRBD1 is a possible D gene (6 bases). The CDR3 extends over 13 amino acids. Germline CDR1 is MNHEY and CDR2 is SMNVEV (reference sequence). V was pared by 5 bases and J by 8 bases, with 15 bases between. CDR3 loop: CASSPSGVGGYTF. CDR3 coding DNA: TGTGCCAGCAGTCCTTCAGGGGTAGGCGGCTACACCTTC.

This clonotype was seen at least ten times. DNA of the CDR3: TGTGCCAGCAGCTTGTACGCAGGGGGCCCGACTGGCTACACCTTC. Translating gives CASSLYAGGPTGYTF. This rearrangement joins TRBV5-5 to TRBJ1-2; 8 nucleotides match TRBD1. The CDR3 is made up of 15 amino acids. V lost 1 base to trimming and J lost 7 bases; unmatched junction nucleotides: 9. The germline V gene encodes CDR1 SGHKS and CDR2 YYEKEE (reference sequence). The whole variable domain, remainder taken from reference TRBV5-5 and TRBJ1-2, is DAGVTQSPTHLIKTRGQQVTLRCSPISGHKSVSWYQQVLGQGPQFIFQYYEKEERGRGNFPDRFSARQFPNYSSELNVNALLLGDSALYLCASSLYAGGPTGYTFGSGTRLTVV.

This clonotype was counted many times. The gene calls are TRBV11-3 and TRBJ2-3; 7 bases align to TRBD1. Trimming cost V 2 bases and J 3 bases; bases outside gene matches: 8. Germline CDR1 SGHNT, CDR2 YENEEA. The CDR3 loop spans 16 amino acids. CDR3 nucleotides: TGTGCCAGCAGCTTACGGGCAGGGGGTGTTACAGATACGCAGTATTTT. Translated: CASSLRAGGVTDTQYF.

The sample holds many counts of this clonotype. V is TRBV11-2 and J is TRBJ2-3, with TRBD2 matching 10 bases. Germline CDR1 is SGHAT and CDR2 is FQNNGV. The CDR3 runs to 14 residues. Unmatched junction bases numbered 2, after V lost 4 bases and J lost 4 bases. The CDR3 spells CASSYGLAADTQYF. CDR3 in DNA: TGTGCCAGCAGCTACGGACTAGCGGCAGATACGCAGTATTTT.

This clonotype was detected ten times or more. The rearrangement links TRBV27 to TRBJ2-3; maybe TRBD1 (6 bases). Trimming stripped 8 bases from V and 2 bases from J, with 14 bases between. In germline, CDR1 is MNHEY, CDR2 SMNVEV (reference sequence). This CDR3 spans 14 amino acids. The CDR3 loop is CASRRAGDTDTQYF. DNA for the CDR3: TGTGCCAGCCGAAGGGCAGGGGACACAGATACGCAGTATTTT.

This clonotype occurred many times. This chain uses TRBV28 with TRBJ2-3; 7 bases align to TRBD1. V trimming: 7 bases; J trimming: 3 bases; junction bases outside the gene matches: 13. Germline V gene data show CDR1 as MDHEN and CDR2 as SYDVKM. This CDR3 comprises 16 residues. CDR3 bases: TGTGCCAGCACCGCGACAGGGAACCGATGGACAGATACGCAGTATTTT. Translation gives CASTATGNRWTDTQYF.

There are many counts of this clonotype. The CDR3 nucleotides read TGTGCCAGCAGTGAGGGACTAGCGGGAGTTTACGAGCAGTACTTC. Protein product: CASSEGLAGVYEQYF. The chain uses TRBV6-1 and TRBJ2-7, with TRBD2 matching 14 bases. The CDR3 runs to 15 residues. Germline-derived CDR1 and CDR2 are MNHNS and SASEGT. V lost 3 bases and J lost 4; bases outside the gene matches: 2.

This clonotype was counted a few times. The chain combines TRBV27 with TRBJ2-3; 7 bases fit TRBD1. The CDR3 has 15 amino acids. V trimming: 6 bases; J trimming: 2 bases; junction bases outside the gene matches: 8. The germline V gene encodes CDR1 MNHEY and CDR2 SMNVEV (reference sequence). CDR3 sequence reads: CASRRPGQTTDTQYF. The CDR3 DNA follows: TGTGCCAGCAGGCGACCGGGACAGACCACAGATACGCAGTATTTT.

To note about this clonotype: A much more abundant neighbour one base away suggests this may be a read error. The chain combines TRBV12-3 or TRBV12-4 with TRBJ2-7, with 8 bases matching TRBD2. There are 17 residues in the CDR3. V gave up 3 bases and J gave up 2 bases; unmatched junction bases: 12. In DNA form, the CDR3 reads TGTGCCAGCAGTTTGAGCTTGGCCCCGGGGGGGGCCTACGAGCAGTACTTC. Amino acids: CASSLSLAPGGAYEQYF.

This clonotype showed up many times. The chain recombines TRBV10-3 with TRBJ2-1; TRBD2 agrees at 14 bases. J was trimmed by 2 bases and V by 6 bases; bases with no gene match: 3. From germline, CDR1 is ENHRY and CDR2 SYGVKD. This CDR3 is 16 amino acids long. In DNA, the CDR3 is TGTGCCATCAGCCGACTAGCGGGAGGGCCCTACAATGAGCAGTTCTTC. This codes for CAISRLAGGPYNEQFF.

This clonotype has a count of ten or more. The gene calls are TRBV7-9 and TRBJ2-6; tentatively, D is TRBD2 (6 bases). Trimming shortened V by 3 bases and J by 0 bases, and 9 bases separated the two germline ends. The germline V gene encodes CDR1 SEHNR and CDR2 FQNEAQ (reference sequence). The CDR3 runs to 16 residues. CDR3 in amino acids: CASSLGTDSGANVLTF. For the CDR3, the DNA is TGTGCCAGCAGCTTGGGGACTGACTCTGGGGCCAACGTCCTGACTTTC.

This clonotype was seen a few times. The V gene is TRBV7-6, the J gene TRBJ2-1; no clear D. Trimming shortened V by 4 bases and J by 6 bases, and 10 bases separated the two germline ends. CDR1 and CDR2 from the germline V gene are SGHVS and FNYEAQ. CDR3 length: 13 amino acids. The CDR3 nucleotides are TGTGCCAGCAGCTCAGGACCACGCAATGAGCAGTTCTTC. This translates into CASSSGPRNEQFF. Based on the CDR3 plus reference TRBV7-6 and TRBJ2-1, the full variable domain is GAGVSQSPRYKVTKRGQDVALRCDPISGHVSLYWYRQALGQGPEFLTYFNYEAQQDKSGLPNDRFSAERPEGSISTLTIQRTEQRDSAMYRCASSSGPRNEQFFGPGTRLTVL.

This chain joins TRBV12-3 or TRBV12-4 and TRBJ1-5; weak D call: TRBD1 (6 bases). Trimming took 3 bases from V and 4 from J, leaving 25 bases between them. There are 19 residues in the CDR3. The CDR3, as DNA: TGTGCCAGCAGTTTTGTCGGCGGGACAAGACGGATAATTAATCAGCCCCAGCATTTT. This codes for CASSFVGGTRRIINQPQHF.

This clonotype was seen a handful of times. The chain employs TRBV3-1 and TRBJ1-2, with no clear D. This CDR3 region has 14 residues. The V end was cut by 0 bases, the J end by 8 bases, with 13 bases between. Germline values: CDR1 LGHDT, CDR2 YNNKEL (reference sequence). Here the CDR3 DNA reads TGTGCCAGCAGCCAAGATCTTGTTCCGAGGGGCTACACCTTC. Translated, it gives CASSQDLVPRGYTF.

The chain has TRBV7-8 and TRBJ2-3; tentatively, D is TRBD2 (6 bases). The germline V and J ends were trimmed by 2 bases and 2 bases, with 11 bases remaining between them. The CDR3 is made up of 15 amino acids. In germline, CDR1 is SGHVS, CDR2 FQNEAQ. As DNA, the CDR3 is TGTGCCAGCAGCTTATTGCCGGGACTCACAGATACGCAGTATTTT. Translating gives CASSLLPGLTDTQYF.

There are a few counts of this clonotype. The chain combines TRBV14 with TRBJ2-4; 8 positions match TRBD2. Germline values: CDR1 SGHDN, CDR2 FVKESK. V dropped 4 bases and J dropped 7; count of bases not matched to a gene: 3. This CDR3 contains 13 residues. This CDR3 is CASSLSGINIQYF. Here the CDR3 DNA reads TGTGCCAGCAGCCTTAGCGGGATCAACATTCAGTACTTC.

This clonotype was counted at least ten times. In nucleotides, the CDR3 is TGTGCCAGCAGCCAACTCCTGGTCCAAGAGACCCAGTACTTC. This gives the protein CASSQLLVQETQYF. The chain uses TRBV7-9 and TRBJ2-5; D gene uncertain. The CDR3 contains 14 residues. With 5 bases removed from V and 1 base from J, the gap between germline ends came to 11 bases. Germline V gene data show CDR1 as SEHNR and CDR2 as FQNEAQ (reference sequence).

This clonotype was counted between two and nine times. V gene TRBV11-3 combines with J gene TRBJ1-1; TRBD1 matches at 8 bases. From germline, CDR1 is SGHNT and CDR2 YENEEA. With V trimmed by 0 bases and J by 3 bases, 6 bases remained unmatched. This CDR3 spans 16 amino acids. The CDR3 nucleotides are TGTGCCAGCAGCTTAGAATTCCCCAGGGGGCACACTGAAGCTTTCTTT. It is translated as CASSLEFPRGHTEAFF.

Many counts were recorded for this clonotype. This chain links TRBV11-2 with TRBJ1-5; D is unclear. The CDR3 has 13 amino acids. V dropped 5 bases and J dropped 0 bases, with 5 bases sitting between them. The V gene's germline CDR1 is SGHAT and CDR2 FQNNGV. CDR3 protein: CASSPYSNQPQHF. The CDR3 DNA follows: TGTGCCAGCAGCCCGTATAGCAATCAGCCCCAGCATTTT.

A few counts support this clonotype. This chain uses TRBV7-9 with TRBJ1-4; D unclear. The CDR3 loop spans 14 amino acids. Trimming cost V 6 bases and J 7 bases, with 15 bases left between them. In germline, CDR1 is SEHNR, CDR2 FQNEAQ (reference sequence). The CDR3 nucleotides read TGTGCCAGCAGTTCAGAAGGATTCGGTGAAAAACTGTTTTTT. Translation gives CASSSEGFGEKLFF.

This clonotype was seen repeatedly, ten times or more. The chain joins TRBV12-3 or TRBV12-4 to TRBJ1-3; the match to TRBD1 covers 7 bases. After removal of 5 bases from V and 7 bases from J, the junction contained 5 bases not matched to a gene. The CDR3 has 13 residues. CDR3 amino acids: CASSPTQGNTIYF. DNA of the CDR3: TGTGCCAGCAGTCCGACACAGGGGAACACCATATATTTT.

This clonotype was observed many times. The chain joins TRBV19 to TRBJ2-1; 14 bases match TRBD2. Germline values: CDR1 LNHDA, CDR2 SQIVND (reference sequence). The J segment lost 7 bases and the V segment lost 5 bases, leaving 4 bases of the junction unmatched. The CDR3 runs to 15 residues. CDR3 loop: CASSVGTSGRNEQFF. DNA of the CDR3: TGTGCCAGTAGTGTCGGGACTAGCGGGAGAAATGAGCAGTTCTTC.

This clonotype has at least ten counts. The gene calls are TRBV20-1 and TRBJ1-6; D unresolved. This CDR3 has 15 residues. V gave up 1 base and J gave up 2 bases, with 9 bases separating them. Looked up from germline, CDR1 is DFQATT and CDR2 is SNEGSKA (reference sequence). The DNA of the CDR3 is TGCAGTGCTAGAGGCTCAGTCACCTATAATTCACCCCTCCACTTT. Its translation: CSARGSVTYNSPLHF.

The chain is built from TRBV20-1 and TRBJ2-1; 8 nucleotides agree with TRBD2. The CDR3 totals 15 residues. J was trimmed by 3 bases and V by 1 base; bases with no gene match: 5. Germline V gives CDR1 DFQATT, CDR2 SNEGSKA (reference sequence). The CDR3 spells CSARAGAGVYNEQFF. In nucleotides, the CDR3 is TGCAGTGCTAGAGCGGGAGCGGGAGTCTACAATGAGCAGTTCTTC.

This chain connects TRBV2 to TRBJ2-7, with D possibly matching TRBD1 (5 bases). V was cut by 10 bases and J by 0 bases, with 10 bases left in between. The CDR3 is 12 residues long. CDR1 and CDR2 (germline): SNHLY, FYNNEI. In DNA, the CDR3 is TGTGCCACCCGACAGAGCTCCTACGAGCAGTACTTC. It yields the protein CATRQSSYEQYF.

V and J are TRBV5-4 and TRBJ1-1; 8 nucleotides match TRBD1. Trimming cost V 3 bases and J 7 bases; bases outside gene matches: 2. This CDR3 region has 12 residues. The germline V gene encodes CDR1 SGHNT and CDR2 YYREEE (reference sequence). CDR3 DNA: TGTGCCAGCAGCTGGACAGGGAATGAAGCTTTCTTT. Its translation is CASSWTGNEAFF.

The chain employs TRBV6-5 and TRBJ2-6; D is unresolved. Germline values: CDR1 MNHEY, CDR2 SVGAGI. V dropped 4 bases and J dropped 1 base, with 8 bases sitting between them. The CDR3 totals 15 residues. As DNA, the CDR3 is TGTGCCAGCAGTTTCACGGCTTCTGGGGCCAACGTCCTGACTTTC. Translating it yields CASSFTASGANVLTF.